What follows is one T cell receptor (beta chain) and its context. Its antigen is currently unknown. This record comes from a study of cytomegalovirus exposure and HLA in healthy donors. Points from the study as a whole: Only CMV serostatus was available as immune exposure information. Versus the approximately 700-donor mean, an Asian-associated ancestry cluster reportedly showed fewer N-insertions in a later analysis.

PCR was performed using 60 Vbeta and 13 Jbeta primers. Repertoires were generated with immunoSEQ multiplex PCR, while TCRdb's copy carries only in-frame clones and drops some. Of about 150,000 clones listed, approximately 70% are singletons. V shed 4 bases, J shed 8 bases, and the junction held 4 bases outside the gene matches. CDR1 and CDR2 from the germline V gene are SEHNR and FQNEAQ (reference sequence). This CDR3 comprises 13 residues. Sequenced: PBMCs. The sequence was obtained from an older woman in good health and CMV-seropositive. V is TRBV7-9 and J is TRBJ2-1; 8 positions match TRBD2. CDR3 in DNA: TGTGCCAGCAGCTCGGGACTAGTCTATGAGCAGTTCTTC. It is translated as CASSSGLVYEQFF.